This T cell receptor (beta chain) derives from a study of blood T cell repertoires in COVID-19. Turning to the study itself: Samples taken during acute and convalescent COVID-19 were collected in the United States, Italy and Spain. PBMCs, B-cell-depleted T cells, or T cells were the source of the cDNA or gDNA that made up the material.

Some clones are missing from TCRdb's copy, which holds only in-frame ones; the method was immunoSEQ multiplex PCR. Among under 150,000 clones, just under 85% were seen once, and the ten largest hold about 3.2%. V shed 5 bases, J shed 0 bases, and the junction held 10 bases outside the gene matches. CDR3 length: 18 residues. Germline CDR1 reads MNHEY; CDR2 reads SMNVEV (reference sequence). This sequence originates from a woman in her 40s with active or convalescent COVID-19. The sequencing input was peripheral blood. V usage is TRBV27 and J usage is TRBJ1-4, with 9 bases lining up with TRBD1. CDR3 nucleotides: TGTGCCAGCAGTCCGATAGGACAGGGGAAGGCAACTAATGAAAAACTGTTTTTT. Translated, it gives CASSPIGQGKATNEKLFF.